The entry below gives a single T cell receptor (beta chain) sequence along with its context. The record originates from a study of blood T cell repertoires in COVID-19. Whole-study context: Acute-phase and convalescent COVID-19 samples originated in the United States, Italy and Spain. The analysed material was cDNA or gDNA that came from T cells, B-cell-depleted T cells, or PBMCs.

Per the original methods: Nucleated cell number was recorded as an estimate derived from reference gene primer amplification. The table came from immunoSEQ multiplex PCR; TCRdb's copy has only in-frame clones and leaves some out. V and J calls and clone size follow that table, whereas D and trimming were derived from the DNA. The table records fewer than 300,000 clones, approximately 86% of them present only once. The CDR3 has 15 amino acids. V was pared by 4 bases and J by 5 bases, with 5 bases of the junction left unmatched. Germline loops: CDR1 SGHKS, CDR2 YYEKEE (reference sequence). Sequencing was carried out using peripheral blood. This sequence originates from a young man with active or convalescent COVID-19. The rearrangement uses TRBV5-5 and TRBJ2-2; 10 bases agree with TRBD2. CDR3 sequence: CASSPSGGGTGELFF. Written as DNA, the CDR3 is TGTGCCAGCAGCCCCAGCGGGGGGGGAACCGGGGAGCTGTTTTTT.